One T cell receptor beta chain is described in this entry. The entry originates in a study of blood T cell repertoires in COVID-19. About the research overall: The analysed material was cDNA or gDNA that came from T cells, B-cell-depleted T cells, or PBMCs.

This table comes from immunoSEQ multiplex PCR, and its TCRdb copy is limited to in-frame clones, with some not included. The sample holds about 410,000 clones; around 92% are singletons and the top ten take about 1.7%. V lost 2 bases to trimming and J lost 1 base, with 9 bases between them. This CDR3 comprises 15 residues. Germline lookup yields CDR1 MDHEN and CDR2 SYDVKM. Donors in Cohort 3 counted as recovered after two negative PCRs, clearance, or symptom resolution. This rearrangement joins TRBV28 to TRBJ2-1; D perhaps matches TRBD1 (6 bases). The sample was PBMCs or T cells enriched from blood (not recorded which). This receptor was identified in a woman aged 30 to 39 who had recovered from COVID-19. This chain's CDR3 is CASSLLGASYNEQFF. CDR3 sequence (DNA): TGTGCCAGCAGTTTACTGGGGGCTTCCTACAATGAGCAGTTCTTC.